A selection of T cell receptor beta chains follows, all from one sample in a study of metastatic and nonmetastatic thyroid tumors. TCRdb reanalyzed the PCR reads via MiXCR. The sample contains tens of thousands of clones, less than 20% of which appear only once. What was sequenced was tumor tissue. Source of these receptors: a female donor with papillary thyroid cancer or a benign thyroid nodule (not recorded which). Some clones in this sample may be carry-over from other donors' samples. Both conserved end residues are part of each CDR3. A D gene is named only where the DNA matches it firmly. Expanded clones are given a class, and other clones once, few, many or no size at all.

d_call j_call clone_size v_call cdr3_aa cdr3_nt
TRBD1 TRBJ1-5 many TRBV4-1 CASSRGTGGGSNQPQHF TGCGCCAGCAGCCGGGGAACAGGGGGAGGTTCGAATCAGCCCCAGCATTTT
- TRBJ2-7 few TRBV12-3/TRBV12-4 CASSRERDYEQYF TGTGCCAGCAGTCGGGAACGGGACTACGAGCAGTACTTC
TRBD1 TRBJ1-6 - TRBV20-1 CSASRTGLNSPLHF TGCAGTGCTAGCCGGACAGGGTTGAATTCACCCCTCCACTTT
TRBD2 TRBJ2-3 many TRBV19 CASSTSGITDTQYF TGTGCCAGTAGTACTAGCGGGATCACAGATACGCAGTATTTT
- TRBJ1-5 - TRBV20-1 CSARDEGEYRSYSNQPQHF TGCAGTGCTAGGGATGAGGGGGAGTACCGGTCTTATAGCAATCAGCCCCAGCATTTT
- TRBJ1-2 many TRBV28 CASSLINYGYTF TGTGCCAGCAGTTTAATTAACTATGGCTACACCTTC
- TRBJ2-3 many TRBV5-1 CASSAGISTDTQYF TGCGCCAGCAGCGCCGGGATAAGCACAGATACGCAGTATTTT
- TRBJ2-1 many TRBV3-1 CASSQGTGPYNEQFF TGTGCCAGCAGCCAAGGCACAGGGCCCTACAATGAGCAGTTCTTC
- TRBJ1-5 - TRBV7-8 CASSLIGGSSNQPQHF TGTGCCAGCAGCTTAATCGGAGGCAGTAGCAATCAGCCCCAGCATTTT
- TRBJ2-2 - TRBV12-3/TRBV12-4 CAIRRDTNTGELFF TGTGCCATCCGCCGGGACACCAACACCGGGGAGCTGTTTTTT
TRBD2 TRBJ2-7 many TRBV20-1 CSGLADPYEQYF TGCAGTGGGCTAGCGGATCCCTACGAGCAGTACTTC
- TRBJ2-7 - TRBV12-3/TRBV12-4 CASSCGWESYEQYF TGTGCCAGCAGTTGCGGGTGGGAGTCCTACGAGCAGTACTTC
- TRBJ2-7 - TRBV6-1 CASRIKDTSYEQYF TGTGCCAGCAGAATAAAGGACACCTCCTACGAGCAGTACTTC
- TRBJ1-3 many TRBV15 CATSRVQGSSPSGNTIYF TGTGCCACCAGCAGAGTTCAGGGCAGCTCTCCCTCTGGAAACACCATATATTTT
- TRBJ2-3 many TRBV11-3 CASSRNPDTQYF TGTGCCAGCAGCCGCAACCCAGATACGCAGTATTTT
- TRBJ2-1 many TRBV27 CASSGVGGWEQFF TGTGCCAGCAGTGGTGTTGGGGGCTGGGAGCAGTTCTTC
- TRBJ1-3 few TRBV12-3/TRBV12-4 CASSQDRDSGNTIYF TGTGCCAGCAGTCAAGACCGGGACTCTGGAAACACCATATATTTT
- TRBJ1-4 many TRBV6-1 CASSPGGSFNEKLFF TGTGCCAGCAGCCCCGGAGGCAGTTTTAATGAAAAACTGTTTTTT
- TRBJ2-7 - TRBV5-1 CASISIVSGEQYF TGCGCCAGCATCTCAATAGTTTCAGGCGAGCAGTACTTC
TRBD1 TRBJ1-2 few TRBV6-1 CASRRTRDRANGYTF TGTGCCAGCAGACGAACTCGGGACAGGGCAAATGGCTACACCTTC
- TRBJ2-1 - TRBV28 CASSPHRTGSSYNEQFF TGTGCCAGCAGTCCCCATCGTACAGGTAGCTCCTACAATGAGCAGTTCTTC